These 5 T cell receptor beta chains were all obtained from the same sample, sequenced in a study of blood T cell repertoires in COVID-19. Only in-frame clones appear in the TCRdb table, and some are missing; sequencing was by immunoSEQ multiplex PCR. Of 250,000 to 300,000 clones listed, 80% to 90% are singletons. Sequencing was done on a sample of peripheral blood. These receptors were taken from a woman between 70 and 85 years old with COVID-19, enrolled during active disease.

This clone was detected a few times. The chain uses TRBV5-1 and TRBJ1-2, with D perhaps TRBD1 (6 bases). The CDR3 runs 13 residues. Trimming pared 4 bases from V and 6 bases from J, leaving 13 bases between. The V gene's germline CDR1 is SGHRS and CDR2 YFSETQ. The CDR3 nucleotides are TGCGCCAGCAGCGTAGGCAGGGGCCATGGCTACACCTTC. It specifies CASSVGRGHGYTF.

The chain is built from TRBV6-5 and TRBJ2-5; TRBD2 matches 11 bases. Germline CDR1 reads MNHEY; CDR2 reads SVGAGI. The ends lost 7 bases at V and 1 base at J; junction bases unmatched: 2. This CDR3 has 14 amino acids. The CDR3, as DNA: TGTGCCAGCATTAGCGGGAGGGGCCAAGAGACCCAGTACTTC. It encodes CASISGRGQETQYF.

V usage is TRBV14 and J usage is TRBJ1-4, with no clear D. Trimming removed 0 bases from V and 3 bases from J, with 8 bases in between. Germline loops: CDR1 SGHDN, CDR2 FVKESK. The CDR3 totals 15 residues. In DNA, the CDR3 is TGTGCCAGCAGCCAAGATCACAACCCTAATGAAAAACTGTTTTTT. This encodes CASSQDHNPNEKLFF.

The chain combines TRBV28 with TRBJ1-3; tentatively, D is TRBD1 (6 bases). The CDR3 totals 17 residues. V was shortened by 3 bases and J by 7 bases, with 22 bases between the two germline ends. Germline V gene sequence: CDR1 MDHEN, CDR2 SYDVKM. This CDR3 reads CASSLPSLTGGGNTIYF. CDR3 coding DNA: TGTGCCAGCAGTTTGCCATCATTGACAGGTGGTGGGAACACCATATATTTT.

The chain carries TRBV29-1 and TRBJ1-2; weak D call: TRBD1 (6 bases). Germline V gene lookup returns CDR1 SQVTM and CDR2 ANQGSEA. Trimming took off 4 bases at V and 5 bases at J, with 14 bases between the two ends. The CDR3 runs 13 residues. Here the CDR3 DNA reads TGCAGCGTTGGGACAGTCGCGGATTATGGCTACACCTTC. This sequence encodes CSVGTVADYGYTF.